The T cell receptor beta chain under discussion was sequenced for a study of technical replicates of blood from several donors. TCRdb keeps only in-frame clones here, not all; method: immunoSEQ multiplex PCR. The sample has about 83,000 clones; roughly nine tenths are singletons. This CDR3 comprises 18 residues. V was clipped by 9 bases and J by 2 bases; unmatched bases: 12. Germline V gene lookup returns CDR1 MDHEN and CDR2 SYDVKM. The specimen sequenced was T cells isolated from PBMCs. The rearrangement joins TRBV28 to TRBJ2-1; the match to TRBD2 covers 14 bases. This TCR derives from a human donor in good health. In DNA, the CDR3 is TGTGCCAGTGAGGGACTAGCGGGAGATGGGAAAGCCTACAATGAGCAGTTCTTC. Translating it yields CASEGLAGDGKAYNEQFF. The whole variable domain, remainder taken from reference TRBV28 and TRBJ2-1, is DVKVTQSSRYLVKRTGEKVFLECVQDMDHENMFWYRQDPGLGLRLIYFSYDVKMKEKGDIPEGYSVSREKKERFSLILESASTNQTSMYLCASEGLAGDGKAYNEQFFGPGTRLTVL.